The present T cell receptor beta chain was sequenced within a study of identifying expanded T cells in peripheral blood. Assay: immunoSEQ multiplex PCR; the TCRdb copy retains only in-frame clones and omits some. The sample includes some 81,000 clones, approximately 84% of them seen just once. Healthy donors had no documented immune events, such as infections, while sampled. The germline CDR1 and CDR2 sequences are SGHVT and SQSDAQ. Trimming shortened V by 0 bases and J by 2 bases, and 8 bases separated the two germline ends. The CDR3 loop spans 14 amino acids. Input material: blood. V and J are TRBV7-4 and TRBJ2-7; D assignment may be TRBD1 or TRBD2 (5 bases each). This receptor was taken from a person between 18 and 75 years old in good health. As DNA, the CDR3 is TGTGCCAGCAGCTTAGCTGGGGGTACCTACGAGCAGTACTTC. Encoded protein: CASSLAGGTYEQYF.